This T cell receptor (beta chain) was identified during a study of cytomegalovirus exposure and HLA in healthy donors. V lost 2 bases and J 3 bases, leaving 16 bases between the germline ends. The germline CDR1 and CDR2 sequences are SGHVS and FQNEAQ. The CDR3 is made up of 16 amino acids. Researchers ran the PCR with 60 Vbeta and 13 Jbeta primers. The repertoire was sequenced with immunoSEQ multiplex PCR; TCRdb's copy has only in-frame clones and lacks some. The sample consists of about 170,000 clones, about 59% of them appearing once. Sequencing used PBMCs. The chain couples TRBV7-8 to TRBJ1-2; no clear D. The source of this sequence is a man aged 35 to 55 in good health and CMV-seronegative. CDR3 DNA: TGTGCCAGCAGCTTACGGGTCCCGAGGAGCGACTATGGCTACACCTTC. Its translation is CASSLRVPRSDYGYTF.